Presented here are 11 T cell receptor beta chains from one specimen sequenced in a study of cytomegalovirus exposure and HLA in healthy donors. Repertoires were generated with immunoSEQ multiplex PCR, while TCRdb's copy carries only in-frame clones and drops some. Found here are 200,000 or so clones, about four fifths of them singletons; the top ten hold roughly 7%. Sequenced input: PBMCs. These receptors were collected from a man aged 18 to 29 in good health and CMV-seropositive.

The chain is built from TRBV6-5 and TRBJ1-1; no firm D call. V was trimmed by 3 bases and J by 2 bases, leaving 10 bases between them. The CDR3 covers 14 residues. CDR1 is MNHEY and CDR2 is SVGAGI in the germline V gene. CDR3 sequence: CASSYRGENTEAFF. CDR3 coding DNA: TGTGCCAGCAGTTATCGCGGGGAAAACACTGAAGCTTTCTTT.

The genes are TRBV5-1 and TRBJ2-7; no definite D call. The CDR3 contains 14 residues. Germline CDR1 and CDR2: SGHRS and YFSETQ. The V end lost 3 bases, the J end lost 3 bases, and 13 bases lay between the germline ends. The CDR3 nucleotides read TGCGCCAGCAGCTCCATCTGGCCCAGCTACGAGCAGTACTTC. Translated: CASSSIWPSYEQYF.

J is TRBJ2-7 and V is TRBV28; TRBD2 matches at 8 bases. V shed 3 bases, J shed 0 bases, and the junction held 10 bases outside the gene matches. The germline CDR1 and CDR2 sequences are MDHEN and SYDVKM. The CDR3 covers 17 residues. CDR3 bases: TGTGCCAGCAGTTTCCATAGCCCTAGCGGGTTCTCCTACGAGCAGTACTTC. Encoded protein: CASSFHSPSGFSYEQYF.

The CDR3: CASSYDPGEQYF. Written as DNA, the CDR3 is TGTGCCAGCAGTTACGATCCAGGCGAGCAGTACTTC. The rearrangement uses TRBV6-5 and TRBJ2-7; D remains ambiguous. Trimming shortened V by 2 bases and J by 6 bases, and 8 bases separated the two germline ends. The germline V gene has CDR1 MNHEY and CDR2 SVGAGI. This CDR3 has 12 residues.

This clone was counted a single time. J is TRBJ2-7 and V is TRBV27; 11 bases fit TRBD1. Germline V CDR1 and CDR2: MNHEY, SMNVEV (reference sequence). The CDR3 totals 15 residues. Losses at the gene ends were 8 bases for V and 1 base for J; bases not matched to a gene: 7. Here the CDR3 reads CASQSGTGGSYEQYF. DNA of the CDR3: TGTGCCAGCCAAAGCGGGACAGGGGGGTCCTACGAGCAGTACTTC.

This clone was found a few times. CDR3 amino acids: CASRTSGGTEAFF. In DNA form, the CDR3 reads TGTGCCAGCAGGACCTCAGGGGGGACTGAAGCTTTCTTT. The rearrangement joins TRBV28 to TRBJ1-1, with 7 bases aligning to TRBD1. Germline CDR1 MDHEN, CDR2 SYDVKM. This CDR3 is built from 13 residues. The V gene end was trimmed by 6 bases and the J gene end by 5 bases; junction bases not matched to a gene: 6.

The chain joins TRBV9 to TRBJ2-1; D gene ambiguous. The germline V gene encodes CDR1 SGDLS and CDR2 YYNGEE. The CDR3 has 14 residues. The germline V and J ends were trimmed by 3 bases and 10 bases, with 17 bases remaining between them. The CDR3 is CASSAPVGPQEQFF. The CDR3 nucleotides read TGTGCCAGCAGCGCCCCGGTTGGCCCACAGGAGCAGTTCTTC.

This chain joins TRBV5-6 and TRBJ2-1, with 12 bases aligning to TRBD2. Germline CDR1 reads SGHDT; CDR2 reads YYEEEE. V dropped 3 bases and J dropped 4; count of bases not matched to a gene: 11. The length of the CDR3 is 18 residues. The CDR3 region has the DNA TGTGCCAGCAGCTGGGGGCTAGCGGGAGGGAACCAGTACAATGAGCAGTTCTTC. Translated, it gives CASSWGLAGGNQYNEQFF.

The chain links TRBV28 to TRBJ1-2, with D perhaps matching TRBD1 (6 bases). The V and J ends lost 7 bases and 7 bases respectively, with 19 bases between them. CDR3 length equals 14 residues. Germline values: CDR1 MDHEN, CDR2 SYDVKM. The CDR3 bases are TGTGCCAGCACCCCTAGAGGACAGTTTGGTGGCTACACCTTC. The encoded protein is CASTPRGQFGGYTF.

This clone was observed a handful of times. The rearrangement joins TRBV6-5 to TRBJ2-3; D remains unclear. The CDR3 consists of 13 residues. V was clipped by 7 bases and J by 2 bases, with 10 bases between them. CDR1 is MNHEY, CDR2 SVGAGI, per germline. The CDR3 protein is CASTSRLTDTQYF. CDR3 DNA: TGTGCCAGCACCTCAAGACTCACAGATACGCAGTATTTT.

The chain joins TRBV4-3 to TRBJ2-1, with a weak D call TRBD1 (5 bases). V dropped 1 base and J dropped 7 bases, with 11 bases sitting between them. CDR3 length: 14 residues. CDR1 is LGHNA, CDR2 YSLEER, per germline. The CDR3 sequence: CASSQGQKANEQFF. For the CDR3, the DNA is TGCGCCAGCAGCCAAGGACAGAAGGCAAATGAGCAGTTCTTC.